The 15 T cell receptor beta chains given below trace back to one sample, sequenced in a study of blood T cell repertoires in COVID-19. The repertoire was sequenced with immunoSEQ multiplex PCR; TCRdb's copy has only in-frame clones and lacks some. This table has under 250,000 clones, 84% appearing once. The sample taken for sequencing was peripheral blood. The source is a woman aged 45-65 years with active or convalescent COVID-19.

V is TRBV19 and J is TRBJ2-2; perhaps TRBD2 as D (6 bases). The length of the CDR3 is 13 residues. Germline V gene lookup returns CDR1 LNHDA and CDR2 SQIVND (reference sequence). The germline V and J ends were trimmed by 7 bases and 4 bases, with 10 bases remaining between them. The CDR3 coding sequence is TGTGCCAGTATCGGAGGGCTCACCGGGGAGCTGTTTTTT. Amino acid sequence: CASIGGLTGELFF.

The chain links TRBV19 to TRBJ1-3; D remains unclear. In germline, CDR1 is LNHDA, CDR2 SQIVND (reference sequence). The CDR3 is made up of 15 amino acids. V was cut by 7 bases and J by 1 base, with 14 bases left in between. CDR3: CASIKPGESGNTIYF. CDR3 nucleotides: TGTGCCAGTATCAAACCCGGGGAGTCTGGAAACACCATATATTTT.

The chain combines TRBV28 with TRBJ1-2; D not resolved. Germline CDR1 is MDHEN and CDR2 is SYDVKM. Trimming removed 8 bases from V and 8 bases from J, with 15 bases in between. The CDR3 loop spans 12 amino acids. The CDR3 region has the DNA TGTGCCAGCGGAGGGCCTTGGGGAGGCTACACCTTC. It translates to CASGGPWGGYTF.

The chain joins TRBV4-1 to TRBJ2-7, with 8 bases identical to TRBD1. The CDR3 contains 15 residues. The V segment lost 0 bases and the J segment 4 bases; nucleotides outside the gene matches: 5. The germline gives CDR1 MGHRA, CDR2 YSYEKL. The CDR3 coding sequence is TGCGCCAGCAGCCAAGACCGACAGGGGATATACGAGCAGTACGTC. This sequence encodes CASSQDRQGIYEQYV.

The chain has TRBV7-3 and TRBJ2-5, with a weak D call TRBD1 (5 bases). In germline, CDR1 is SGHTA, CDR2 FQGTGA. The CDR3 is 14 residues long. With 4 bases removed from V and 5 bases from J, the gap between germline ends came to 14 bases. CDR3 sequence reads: CASSSSGWSETQYF. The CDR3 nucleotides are TGTGCCAGCAGCTCGTCAGGGTGGAGTGAGACCCAGTACTTC.

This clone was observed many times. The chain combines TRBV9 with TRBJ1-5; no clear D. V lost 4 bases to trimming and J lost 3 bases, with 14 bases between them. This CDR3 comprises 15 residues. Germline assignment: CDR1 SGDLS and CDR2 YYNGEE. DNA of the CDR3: TGTGCCAGCAGCTCCCACGGGATTACCAATCAGCCCCAGCATTTT. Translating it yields CASSSHGITNQPQHF.

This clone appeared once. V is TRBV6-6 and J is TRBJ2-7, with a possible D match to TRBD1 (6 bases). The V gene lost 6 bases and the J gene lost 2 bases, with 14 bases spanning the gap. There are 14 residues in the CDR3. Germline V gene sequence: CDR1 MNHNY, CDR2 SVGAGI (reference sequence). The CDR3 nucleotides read TGTGCCAGCAGGTCCGGTACAGGGACCTACGAGCAGTACTTC. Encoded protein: CASRSGTGTYEQYF.

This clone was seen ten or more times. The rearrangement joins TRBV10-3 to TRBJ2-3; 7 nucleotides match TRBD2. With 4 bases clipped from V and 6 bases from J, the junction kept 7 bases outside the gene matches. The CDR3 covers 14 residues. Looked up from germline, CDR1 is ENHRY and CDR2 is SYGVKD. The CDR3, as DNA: TGTGCCATCAGTGGGACTAGTGCCAGGGATACGCAGTATTTT. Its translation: CAISGTSARDTQYF.

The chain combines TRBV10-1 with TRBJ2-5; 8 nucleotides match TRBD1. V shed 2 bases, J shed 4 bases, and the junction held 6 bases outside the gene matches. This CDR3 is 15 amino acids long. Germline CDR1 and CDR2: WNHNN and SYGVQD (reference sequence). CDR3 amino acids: CASSERTGPRETQYF. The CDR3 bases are TGCGCCAGCAGTGAGAGGACAGGGCCCCGAGAGACCCAGTACTTC.

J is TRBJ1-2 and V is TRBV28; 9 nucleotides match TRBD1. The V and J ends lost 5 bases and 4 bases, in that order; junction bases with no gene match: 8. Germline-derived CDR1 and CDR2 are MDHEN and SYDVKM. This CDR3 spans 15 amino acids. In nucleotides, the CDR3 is TGTGCCAGCAGTCTTCCGGGACAGGGCCTCTATGGCTACACCTTC. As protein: CASSLPGQGLYGYTF.

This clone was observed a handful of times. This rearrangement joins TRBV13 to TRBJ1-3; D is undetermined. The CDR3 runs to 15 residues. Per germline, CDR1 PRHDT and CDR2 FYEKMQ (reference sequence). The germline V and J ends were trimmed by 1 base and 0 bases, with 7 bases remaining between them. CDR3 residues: CASSLVANSGNTIYF. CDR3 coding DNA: TGTGCCAGCAGCTTAGTGGCAAACTCTGGAAACACCATATATTTT.

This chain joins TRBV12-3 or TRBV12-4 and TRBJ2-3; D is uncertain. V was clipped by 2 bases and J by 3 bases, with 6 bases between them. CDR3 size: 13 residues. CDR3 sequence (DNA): TGTGCCAGCAGTTTATTGGAGACAGATACGCAGTATTTT. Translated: CASSLLETDTQYF.

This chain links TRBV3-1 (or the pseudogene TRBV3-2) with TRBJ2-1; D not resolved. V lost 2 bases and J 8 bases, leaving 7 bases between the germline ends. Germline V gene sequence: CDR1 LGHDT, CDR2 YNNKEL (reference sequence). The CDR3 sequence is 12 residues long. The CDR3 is CASSQLGHEQFF. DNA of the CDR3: TGTGCCAGCAGCCAACTAGGCCATGAGCAGTTCTTC.

The chain's CDR3 is CASSPTGGGWEQYV. The DNA for the CDR3 is TGTGCCAGCAGTCCTACAGGGGGCGGTTGGGAGCAGTACGTC. The chain uses TRBV28 and TRBJ2-7; 9 bases align to TRBD1. The CDR3 length is 14 residues. The V segment lost 5 bases and the J segment 7 bases; nucleotides outside the gene matches: 9. Germline CDR1 is MDHEN and CDR2 is SYDVKM.

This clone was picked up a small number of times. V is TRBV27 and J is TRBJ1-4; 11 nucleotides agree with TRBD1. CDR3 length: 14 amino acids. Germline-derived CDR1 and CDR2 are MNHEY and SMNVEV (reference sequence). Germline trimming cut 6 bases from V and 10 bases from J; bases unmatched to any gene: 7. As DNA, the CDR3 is TGTGCCAGCAGAAGGACAGGGGGCCTCGGAAAACTGTTTTTT. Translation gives CASRRTGGLGKLFF.